The clone carrying this TCR beta chain has only a few counts. Its antigen is not known. TCRdb fed the 5' RACE reads into MiXCR, producing one record per CDR3 protein. This table holds around 34,000 distinct CDR3 sequences, over 25% found once. General observations from the study: The TCR gene usage of tumor memory CD4+ T cells clustered together with blood and lymph node memory CD4+ cells and with lymph node naive CD4+ cells. The larger-cohort validation was restricted to a single TCR beta V-J rearrangement rather than whole repertoires.

Tregs were sorted as CD4+CD25+CD127-/low cells. This CDR3 comprises 15 residues. CDR1 and CDR2 (germline): SGHTA, FQGNSA. Trimming removed 4 bases at V and 3 bases at J, with 15 bases between. Source material: tumor-infiltrating Tregs sorted from the breast tumor. This chain connects TRBV7-2 to TRBJ1-2; D is undetermined. This sequence was found in a female donor with breast cancer. CDR3 region: CASSSGLGRDYGYTF. For the CDR3, the DNA is TGTGCCAGCAGCTCCGGACTGGGAAGGGACTATGGCTACACCTTC.